The clone carrying this T cell receptor beta chain has a single count. This entry is derived from a study of blood T cell repertoires in COVID-19. Study at large: In each case, the material was cDNA or gDNA derived from T cells, B-cell-depleted T cells, or PBMCs.

Produced via immunoSEQ multiplex PCR; TCRdb's table is partial and in-frame only. The sample holds about 280,000 clones, over 85% seen once. The CDR3 contains 15 residues. V was cut by 0 bases and J by 0 bases, with 6 bases left in between. Per the germline V gene, CDR1 is MGHRA and CDR2 is YSYEKL. This TCR derives from a woman aged 25 to 45 with COVID-19, enrolled during active disease. Material for sequencing was peripheral blood. The chain links TRBV4-1 to TRBJ2-1; unclear D gene. CDR3: CASSQDPRSYNEQFF. CDR3 in DNA: TGCGCCAGCAGCCAAGATCCCCGCTCCTACAATGAGCAGTTCTTC.